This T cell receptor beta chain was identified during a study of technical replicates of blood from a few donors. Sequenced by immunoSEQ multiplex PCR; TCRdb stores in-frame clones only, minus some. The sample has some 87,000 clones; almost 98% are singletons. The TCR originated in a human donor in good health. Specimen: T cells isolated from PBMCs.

The CDR3: CASSAPTAGGGYTF. The CDR3 DNA sequence: TGTGCCAGCAGCGCCCCGACGGCAGGGGGTGGCTACACCTTC. V usage is TRBV9 and J usage is TRBJ1-2; 7 bases line up with TRBD1. V lost 3 bases and J lost 7; bases outside the gene matches: 9. This CDR3 has 14 amino acids. Germline CDR1 and CDR2: SGDLS and YYNGEE.